The T cell receptor (beta chain) described here comes from a study of vaccination effects on CD4 cells after COVID-19. Trimming shortened V by 4 bases and J by 1 base, and 11 bases separated the two germline ends. Germline CDR1 reads SGHRS; CDR2 reads YFSETQ. The CDR3 sequence is 14 residues long. Findings and limits, study-wide: Healthy vaccinees' vaccine-induced clones included only 1 of 255 cross-reacting with common cold coronaviruses.

The method was immunoSEQ multiplex PCR; TCRdb's version includes in-frame clones alone and lacks a portion of them. The sample consists of tens of thousands of clones, around 70% of them appearing once. Notes on this clone: Its antigen remains unknown.

Sequencing in the ViraFEST assay came after antigen-specific CD4+ T cells had been expanded with viral peptide pools, which were used to stimulate PBMC. With 10 days of culture completed, CD4+ T cells were isolated. Nucleocapsid antibody tests were negative, and the vaccine recipients had no prior SARS-CoV-2 infection. The receptor's source is a human donor who received a COVID-19 vaccine. The rearrangement uses TRBV5-1 and TRBJ1-2, with no clear D. The sample was CD4+ T cells from PBMCs cultured with HCoV-229E spike peptides, taken before COVID-19 vaccination. The CDR3 bases are TGCGCCAGCAGCCCTGATGGCCGTAACTATGGCTACACCTTC. Translating it yields CASSPDGRNYGYTF.